This is a list of T cell receptor beta chains from one sample in a study of cytomegalovirus exposure and HLA in healthy donors. This table comes from immunoSEQ multiplex PCR, and its TCRdb copy is limited to in-frame clones, with some not included. The sample records 95,000 to 150,000 clones, approximately 83% being singletons. The material sequenced was PBMCs. The receptor source for this set is a woman aged 40 to 55 in good health and CMV-seropositive. Each CDR3 is given with its conserved first and last residue. D genes are given only for firm matches. Part of the rows lack a size; the others show once, few, many or a class for expanded clones.

>TRBD2|.|TRBV28|TRBJ2-7
TGTGCCAGCAGTGTCCTGGGACTTCTAGCGGACGAGCAGTACTTC
CASSVLGLLADEQYF
>.|.|TRBV2|TRBJ1-5
TGTGCCAGCAGGATCGAGGGAAATCAGCCCCAGCATTTT
CASRIEGNQPQHF
>TRBD1|.|TRBV30|TRBJ2-7
TGTGCCTGGAGCCAAACCGGGACAGGGGGCAGTGGGCAGTACTTC
CAWSQTGTGGSGQYF
>.|.|TRBV6-1|TRBJ1-3
TGTGCCAGCAGTAGAACTACGACGTATGGAAACACCATATATTTT
CASSRTTTYGNTIYF
>.|.|TRBV5-4|TRBJ2-3
TGTGCCAGCAGCTTTGACTCTGGGACGCAGTATTTT
CASSFDSGTQYF
>.|.|TRBV7-2|TRBJ2-7
TGTGCCAGCAGCTTAGACAGGTTAACTTACGAGCAGTACTTC
CASSLDRLTYEQYF
>TRBD2|.|TRBV30|TRBJ2-1
TGTGCCTGGAGCCTAGCGGGAGGGCAACATGAGCAGTTCTTC
CAWSLAGGQHEQFF
>TRBD2|.|TRBV30|TRBJ2-7
TGTGCCTGGAGACCTCCCCGGCTAGCGGGAGATTTGAAAGAGCAGTACTTC
CAWRPPRLAGDLKEQYF
>TRBD2|.|TRBV9|TRBJ2-5
TGTGCCAGCAGCCCCCGGGGGGGCCCGGAGACCCAGTACTTC
CASSPRGGPETQYF
>TRBD1|.|TRBV6-4|TRBJ1-2
TGTGCCAGCAGCGCAGGGGGTAACTATGGCTACACCTTC
CASSAGGNYGYTF
>.|once|TRBV19|TRBJ1-1
TGTGCCAGCATCAGGGGTTGGACTGAAGCTTTCTTT
CASIRGWTEAFF
>TRBD1|.|TRBV6-4|TRBJ1-4
TGTGCCAGCAGTGACTCTACGGGACAGGGTGTTAATGAAAAACTGTTTTTT
CASSDSTGQGVNEKLFF
>.|.|TRBV29-1|TRBJ2-7
TGCAGCGTTGGTCCAGGGGACCGGGACTACGAGCAGTACTTC
CSVGPGDRDYEQYF
>.|.|TRBV29-1|TRBJ1-1
TGCAGCGTAGGGGTGCGGATGTTAAACACTGAAGCTTTCTTT
CSVGVRMLNTEAFF
>TRBD2|few|TRBV11-2|TRBJ2-3
TGTGCCAGCAGCTTAGATAGACTAGCGGAGGGGGGCACAGATACGCAGTATTTT
CASSLDRLAEGGTDTQYF
>.|.|TRBV5-6|TRBJ1-1
TGTGCCAGCAGCTTTACAGGGCGGTCTGAAGCTTTCTTT
CASSFTGRSEAFF
>.|.|TRBV9|TRBJ1-1
TGTGCCAGCAGCGTAGCTAGCTCAGGGGACCTTGAAGCTTTCTTT
CASSVASSGDLEAFF
>.|.|TRBV19|TRBJ1-2
TGTGCAAGTAGCTCCGGGGTGGGTTCGGGCTATGGCTACACCTTC
CASSSGVGSGYGYTF
>.|.|TRBV5-8|TRBJ2-7
TGTGCCAGCAGCTTTTTGGGAGGAAGCTCCTACGAGCAGTACTTC
CASSFLGGSSYEQYF
>TRBD2|.|TRBV13|TRBJ2-2
TGTGCCAGCAGCCGTAGCGGGAGGGCATCGAACACCGGGGAGCTGTTTTTT
CASSRSGRASNTGELFF
>TRBD1|.|TRBV30|TRBJ1-2
TGTGCCTCGGGACAGGGCAAATTCTATGGCTACACCTTC
CASGQGKFYGYTF
>TRBD1|.|TRBV30|TRBJ1-2
TGTGCCTGGAGTGTGTGGCAGGGGGATTACTATGGCTACACCTTC
CAWSVWQGDYYGYTF
>TRBD2|.|TRBV7-2|TRBJ2-3
TGTGCCAGCAGCTCCAGGACTAGCGGGAAATGGGATACGCAGTATTTT
CASSSRTSGKWDTQYF
>TRBD2|.|TRBV5-1|TRBJ2-1
TGCGCCAGCAGCTTGGGACTAGCGGCATCCTACAATGAGCAGTTCTTC
CASSLGLAASYNEQFF
>.|.|TRBV15|TRBJ2-1
TGTGCCACCAGCAGAGATCCTACAGGAGATTACAATGAGCAGTTCTTC
CATSRDPTGDYNEQFF
>.|.|TRBV5-6|TRBJ1-4
TGTGCCAGCAGCTCCTTCCAGGGGAACGGGGTTGAAAAACTGTTTTTT
CASSSFQGNGVEKLFF
>.|once|TRBV27|TRBJ1-1
TGTGCCAGCAGTCCCAACTCTGGCACTGAAGCTTTCTTT
CASSPNSGTEAFF
>TRBD1|.|TRBV4-1|TRBJ1-5
TGCGCCAGCAGCCATGCTACCCGGGACAGGAAGAATCAGCCCCAGCATTTT
CASSHATRDRKNQPQHF
>TRBD2|.|TRBV19|TRBJ2-7
TGTGCCAGTAGTATCCCCGGGACTAGCGGAACTACGAAGCAGTACTTC
CASSIPGTSGTTKQYF
>TRBD2|.|TRBV9|TRBJ2-5
TGTGCCAGCAGCGTCTCGGGCGGGAGAGGCCAAGAGACCCAGTACTTC
CASSVSGGRGQETQYF